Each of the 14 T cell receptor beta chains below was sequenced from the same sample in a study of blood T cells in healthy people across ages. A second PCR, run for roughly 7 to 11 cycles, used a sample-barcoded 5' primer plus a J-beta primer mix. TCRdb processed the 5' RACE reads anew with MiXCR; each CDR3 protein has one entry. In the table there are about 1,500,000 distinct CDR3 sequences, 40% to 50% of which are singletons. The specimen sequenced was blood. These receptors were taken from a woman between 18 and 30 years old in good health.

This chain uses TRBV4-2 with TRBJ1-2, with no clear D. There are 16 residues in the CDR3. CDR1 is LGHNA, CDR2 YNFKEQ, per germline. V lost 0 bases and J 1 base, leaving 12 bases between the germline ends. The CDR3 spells CASSQDGQGINYGYTF. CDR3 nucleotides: TGTGCCAGCAGCCAAGACGGGCAAGGAATTAACTATGGCTACACCTTC.

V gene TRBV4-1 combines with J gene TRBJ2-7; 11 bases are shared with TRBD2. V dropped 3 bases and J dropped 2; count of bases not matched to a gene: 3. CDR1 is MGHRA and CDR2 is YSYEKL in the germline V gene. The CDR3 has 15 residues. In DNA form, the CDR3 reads TGCGCCAGCAGCCAGGGACTAGCGGATACCTACGAGCAGTACTTC. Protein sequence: CASSQGLADTYEQYF.

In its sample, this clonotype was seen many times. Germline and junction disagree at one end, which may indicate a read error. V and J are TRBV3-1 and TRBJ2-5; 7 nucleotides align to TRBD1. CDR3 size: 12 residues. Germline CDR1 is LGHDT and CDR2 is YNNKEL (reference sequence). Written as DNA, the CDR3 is TGCGCCAGCTCACAGGGGCGAGAGACCCAGTACTTC. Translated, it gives CASSQGRETQYF.

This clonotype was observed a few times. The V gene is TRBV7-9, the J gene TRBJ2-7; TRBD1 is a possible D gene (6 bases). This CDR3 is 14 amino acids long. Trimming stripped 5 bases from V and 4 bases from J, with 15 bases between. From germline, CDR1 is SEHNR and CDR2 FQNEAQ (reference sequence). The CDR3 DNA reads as TGTGCCAGCAGCCCGCCCAGGGACATTTACGAGCAGTACTTC. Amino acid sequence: CASSPPRDIYEQYF.

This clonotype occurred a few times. The CDR3 loop reads CASSQGGGGTDTQYF. CDR3 sequence (DNA): TGTGCCAGCAGCCAAGGGGGAGGAGGCACAGATACGCAGTATTTT. This rearrangement joins TRBV14 to TRBJ2-3, with D possibly matching TRBD2 (6 bases). The germline CDR1 and CDR2 sequences are SGHDN and FVKESK. The V end lost 1 base, the J end lost 1 base, and 9 bases lay between the germline ends. This CDR3 has 15 residues.

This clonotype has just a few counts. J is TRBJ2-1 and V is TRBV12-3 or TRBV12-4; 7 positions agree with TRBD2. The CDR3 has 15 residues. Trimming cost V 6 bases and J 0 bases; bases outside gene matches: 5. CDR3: CASSRAGYSYNEQFF. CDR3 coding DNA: TGTGCCAGCAGCCGAGCGGGGTACTCCTACAATGAGCAGTTCTTC.

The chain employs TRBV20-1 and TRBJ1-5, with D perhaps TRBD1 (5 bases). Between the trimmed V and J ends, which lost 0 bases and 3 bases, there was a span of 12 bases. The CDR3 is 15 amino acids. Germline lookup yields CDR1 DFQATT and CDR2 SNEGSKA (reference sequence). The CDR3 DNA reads TGCAGTGCTAGAGAGGCGGGAGGGGTCAATCAGCCCCAGCATTTT. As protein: CSAREAGGVNQPQHF.

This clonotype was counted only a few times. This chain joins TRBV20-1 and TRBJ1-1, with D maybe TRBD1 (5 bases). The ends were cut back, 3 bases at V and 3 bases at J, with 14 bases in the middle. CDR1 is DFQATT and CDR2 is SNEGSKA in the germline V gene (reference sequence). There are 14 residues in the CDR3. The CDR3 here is CSASPSSGYTEAFF. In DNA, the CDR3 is TGCAGTGCTAGCCCCTCATCAGGGTACACTGAAGCTTTCTTT.

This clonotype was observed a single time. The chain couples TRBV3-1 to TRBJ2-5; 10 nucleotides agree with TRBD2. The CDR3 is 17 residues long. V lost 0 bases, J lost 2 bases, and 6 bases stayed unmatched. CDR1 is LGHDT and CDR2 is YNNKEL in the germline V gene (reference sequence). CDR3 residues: CASSQDTSLAGQETQYF. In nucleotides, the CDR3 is TGTGCCAGCAGCCAAGATACGTCACTAGCGGGGCAAGAGACCCAGTACTTC.

Here the CDR3 DNA reads TGCAGCCCCAGTGGGTCCCTAAACGAGCAGTACTTC. Translated, it gives CSPSGSLNEQYF. V is TRBV20-1 and J is TRBJ2-7, with D uncertain. Germline CDR1 DFQATT, CDR2 SNEGSKA (reference sequence). The CDR3 sequence is 12 residues long.

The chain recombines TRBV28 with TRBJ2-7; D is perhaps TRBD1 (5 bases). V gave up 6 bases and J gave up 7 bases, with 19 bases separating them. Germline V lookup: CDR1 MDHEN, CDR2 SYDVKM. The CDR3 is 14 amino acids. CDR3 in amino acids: CASSSGSLTWEQYF. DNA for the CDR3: TGTGCCAGCAGCTCAGGGTCCCTGACTTGGGAGCAGTACTTC.

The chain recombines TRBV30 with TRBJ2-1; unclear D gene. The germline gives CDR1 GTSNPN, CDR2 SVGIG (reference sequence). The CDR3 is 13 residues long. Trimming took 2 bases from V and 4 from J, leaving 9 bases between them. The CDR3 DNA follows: TGTGCCTGGAGTCTCAGTGGGTACAATGAGCAGTTCTTC. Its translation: CAWSLSGYNEQFF. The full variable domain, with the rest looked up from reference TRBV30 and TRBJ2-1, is SQTIHQWPATLVQPVGSPLSLECTVEGTSNPNLYWYRQAAGRGLQLLFYSVGIGQISSEVPQNLSASRPQDRQFILSSKKLLLSDSGFYLCAWSLSGYNEQFFGPGTRLTVL.

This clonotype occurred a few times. The CDR3 DNA is TGTGCCATAGGTGAAGCCGAGCAGTACTTC. Its translation: CAIGEAEQYF. The chain has TRBV6-5 and TRBJ2-7; D gene unclear. Per germline, CDR1 MNHEY and CDR2 SVGAGI. V lost 10 bases and J lost 6, with 10 bases in between. CDR3 length equals 10 residues.

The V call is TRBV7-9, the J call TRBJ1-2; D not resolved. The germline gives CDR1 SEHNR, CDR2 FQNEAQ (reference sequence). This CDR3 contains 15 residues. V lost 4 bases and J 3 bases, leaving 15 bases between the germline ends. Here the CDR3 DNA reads TGTGCCAGCAGCTCCGCTGACGCGGGTTACTATGGCTACACCTTC. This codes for CASSSADAGYYGYTF.